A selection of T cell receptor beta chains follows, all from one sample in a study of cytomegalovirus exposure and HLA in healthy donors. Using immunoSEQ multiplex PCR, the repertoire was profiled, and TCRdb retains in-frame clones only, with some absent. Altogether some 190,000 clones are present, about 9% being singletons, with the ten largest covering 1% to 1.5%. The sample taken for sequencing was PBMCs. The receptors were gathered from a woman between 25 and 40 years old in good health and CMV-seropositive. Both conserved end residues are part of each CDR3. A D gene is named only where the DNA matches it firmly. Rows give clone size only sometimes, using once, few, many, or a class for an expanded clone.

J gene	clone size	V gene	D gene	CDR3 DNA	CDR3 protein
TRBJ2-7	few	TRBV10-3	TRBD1	TGTGCCATCAGTGCTGATCGGACAGGGAGAGACGAGCAGTACTTC	CAISADRTGRDEQYF
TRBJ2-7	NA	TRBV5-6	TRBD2	TGTGCCAGCAGCTTGGTGCGGGCGGGAGTCGGAACCCAGTACTTC	CASSLVRAGVGTQYF
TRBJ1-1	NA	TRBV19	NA	TGTGCCAGTAGTATAAACACAGTGATGAACACTGAAGCTTTCTTT	CASSINTVMNTEAFF
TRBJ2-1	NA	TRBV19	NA	TGTGCCAGTAGTATAGACCCCATCCCAGCGGGTGAGCAGTTCTTC	CASSIDPIPAGEQFF
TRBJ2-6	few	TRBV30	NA	TGTGCCTGGAGTTTCTCCTCTGGGGCCAACGTCCTGACTTTC	CAWSFSSGANVLTF
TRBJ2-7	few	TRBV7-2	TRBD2	TGTGCCAGCAGCTCCGGCCCGGGAGGGCTTGAGCAGTACTTC	CASSSGPGGLEQYF
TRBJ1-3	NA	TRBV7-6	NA	TGTGCCAGCAGCTCGGGGGAGGTTTCTGGAAACACCATATATTTT	CASSSGEVSGNTIYF
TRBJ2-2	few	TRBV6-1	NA	TGTGCCAGCAGTGAAGGACTCACCGGGGAGCTGTTTTTT	CASSEGLTGELFF
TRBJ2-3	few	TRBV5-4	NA	TGTGCCAGCAGCTTGGCCTGGGCGCCCACAGATACGCAGTATTTT	CASSLAWAPTDTQYF
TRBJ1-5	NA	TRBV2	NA	TGTGCCAGCAGCAGACAGACTTATCAGCCCCAGCATTTT	CASSRQTYQPQHF
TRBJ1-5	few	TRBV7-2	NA	TGTGCCAGCAGCTTAGTGTCAGGCAGGGACTTTTCGCAGCCCCAGCATTTT	CASSLVSGRDFSQPQHF
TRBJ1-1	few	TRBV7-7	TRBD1	TGTGCCAGCAGCCAGGGGGTGAACACTGAAGCTTTCTTT	CASSQGVNTEAFF
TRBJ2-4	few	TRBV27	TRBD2	TGTGCCAGCAGTCCTCGGACTAGCGGGAGGGGGATCAAAAACATTCAGTACTTC	CASSPRTSGRGIKNIQYF
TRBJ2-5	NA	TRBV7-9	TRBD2	TGTGCCAGCAGCTTAGTAGCGGGAGGCCAAGAGACCCAGTACTTC	CASSLVAGGQETQYF
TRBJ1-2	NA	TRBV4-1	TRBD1	TGCGCCAGCAGCAAAACCCCAGGGGGAGACTATGGCTACACCTTC	CASSKTPGGDYGYTF
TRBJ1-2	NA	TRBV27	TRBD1	TGTGCCAGCAGTTTATCCAACACAGGGGACTATGGCTACACCTTC	CASSLSNTGDYGYTF
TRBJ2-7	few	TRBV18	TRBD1	TGTGCCAGCTCACCGCCGGGACAGGGTATGTTCGAGCAGTACTTC	CASSPPGQGMFEQYF
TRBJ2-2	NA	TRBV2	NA	TGTGCCTACACGCGAGGCACCGGGGAGCTGTTTTTT	CAYTRGTGELFF
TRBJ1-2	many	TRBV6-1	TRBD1	TGTGCCAGCAGTGAGCTTACAGGGGCCTTCGGATATGGCTACACCTTC	CASSELTGAFGYGYTF
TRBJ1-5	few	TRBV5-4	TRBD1	TGTGCCAGCAGCTTGGATCCGACAGGGGGCCAGCCCCAGCATTTT	CASSLDPTGGQPQHF
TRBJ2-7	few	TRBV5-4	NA	TGTGCCAGCAGCCGGCAGGGGCCTGCCTACGAGCAGTACTTC	CASSRQGPAYEQYF
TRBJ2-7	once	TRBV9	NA	TGTGCCAGCAGCCCCGGGGGACTGATGACCTACGAGCAGTACTTC	CASSPGGLMTYEQYF
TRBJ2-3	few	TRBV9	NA	TGTGCCAGCAGCGTAGTAGCAGATACGCAGTATTTT	CASSVVADTQYF
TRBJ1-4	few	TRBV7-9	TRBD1	TGTGCCAGCAGCGCTCAAACAGGGGGCGTGGGTGAAAAACTGTTTTTT	CASSAQTGGVGEKLFF
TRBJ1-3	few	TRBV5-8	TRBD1	TGTGCCAGCAGCCCCGGGACAGGGGGAAACACCATATATTTT	CASSPGTGGNTIYF
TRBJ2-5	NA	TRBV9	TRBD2	TGTGCCAGCAGCGTAACCGGCGGGGGAGGGACCCAGTACTTC	CASSVTGGGGTQYF
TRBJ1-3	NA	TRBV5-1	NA	TGCGCCAGCAGCTTGGCAGGCCAGTTTGGAAACACCATATATTTT	CASSLAGQFGNTIYF
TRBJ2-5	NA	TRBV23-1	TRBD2	TGCGCCAGCAGTCAATCTCCCTTCTTTACTAGCGGGAGGGCGTCTCGGCCTTTAAGGACCCAGTACTTC	CASSQSPFFTSGRASRPLRTQYF
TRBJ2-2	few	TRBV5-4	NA	TGTGCCAGCAGCTTGGCTACCGGGGAGCTGTTTTTT	CASSLATGELFF
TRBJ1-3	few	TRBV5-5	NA	TGTGCCAGCAGCTTCGTGGTGTCGGGAACCAGCGGAAACACCATATATTTT	CASSFVVSGTSGNTIYF
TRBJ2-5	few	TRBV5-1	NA	TGCGCCAGCAGCTTGGAGGGACAAGACCAAGAGACCCAGTACTTC	CASSLEGQDQETQYF
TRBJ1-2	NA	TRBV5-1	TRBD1	TGCGCCAGCAGCCTGGACAGGCCTGGCTATGGCTACACCTTC	CASSLDRPGYGYTF
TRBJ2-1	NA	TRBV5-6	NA	TGTGCCAGCAGCTTGGGGGTAGGGGCCGCAAATGAGCAGTTCTTC	CASSLGVGAANEQFF
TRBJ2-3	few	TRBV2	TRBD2	TGTGCCAGCAGACGGGAGGGCCTCACAGATACGCAGTATTTT	CASRREGLTDTQYF
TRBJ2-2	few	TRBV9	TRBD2	TGTGCCAGCAGCGGACTAGCGGGAGTTCGCACCGGGGAGCTGTTTTTT	CASSGLAGVRTGELFF
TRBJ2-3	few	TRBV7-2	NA	TGTGCCAGCAGCTTGGGGGCAGGTTGGGCAGATACGCAGTATTTT	CASSLGAGWADTQYF
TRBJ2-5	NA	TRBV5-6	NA	TGTGCCAGCAACTTAGGGGTACCGGGAGAGACCCAGTACTTC	CASNLGVPGETQYF
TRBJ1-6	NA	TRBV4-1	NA	TGCGCCAGCAGCCACCTTAAGCTAAGCTCCTATAATTCACCCCTCCACTTT	CASSHLKLSSYNSPLHF
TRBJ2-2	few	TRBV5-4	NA	TGTGCCAGCAGTCTTGCCGACAGAGCCACCGGGGAGCTGTTTTTT	CASSLADRATGELFF
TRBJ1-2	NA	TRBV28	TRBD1	TGTGCCAGCAGAGAAACAGGGGGCGACTATGGCTACACCTTC	CASRETGGDYGYTF
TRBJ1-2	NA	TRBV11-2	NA	TGTGCCAGCAGCCAAACTTCGGGAGATGGCTACACCTTC	CASSQTSGDGYTF
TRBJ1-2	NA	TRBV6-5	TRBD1	TGTGCCAGCGGGGACAGGGGCTATGGCTACACCTTC	CASGDRGYGYTF
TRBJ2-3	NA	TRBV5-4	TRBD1	TGTGCCAGCAGCCCACCACACGACAGGGAGAGCACAGATACGCAGTATTTT	CASSPPHDRESTDTQYF
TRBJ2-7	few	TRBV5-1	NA	TGCGCCAGCACGGTCGGAGGCGGCTACGAGCAGTACTTC	CASTVGGGYEQYF
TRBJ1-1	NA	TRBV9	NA	TGTGCCAGCAGCGTGGAAGGGGGTTGGACGGACACTGAAGCTTTCTTT	CASSVEGGWTDTEAFF
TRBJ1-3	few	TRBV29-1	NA	TGCAGCGTAGAGGAACAGGGCGGTTCCACCATATATTTT	CSVEEQGGSTIYF
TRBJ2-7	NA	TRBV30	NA	TGTGCCTGGGACAGGACCTCCTACGAGCAGTACTTC	CAWDRTSYEQYF
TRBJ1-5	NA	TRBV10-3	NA	TGTGCCATCAGTGATCAGGATTATAGCAATCAGCCCCAGCATTTT	CAISDQDYSNQPQHF
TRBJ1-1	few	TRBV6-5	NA	TGTGCCAGCAGTTACCCCAATTCGAACACTGAAGCTTTCTTT	CASSYPNSNTEAFF
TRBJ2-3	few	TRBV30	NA	TGTGCCTGGAGCCGCCACGCACAGGATACGCAGTATTTT	CAWSRHAQDTQYF
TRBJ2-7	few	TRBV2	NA	TGTGCCAGCACCACGACCCTGGGCAGCTACGAGCAGTACTTC	CASTTTLGSYEQYF
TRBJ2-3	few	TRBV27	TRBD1	TGTGCCAGCAGTAAACTAGAACAGGGGGCGGGGGAGACAGATACGCAGTATTTT	CASSKLEQGAGETDTQYF
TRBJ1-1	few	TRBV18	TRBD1	TGTGCCAGCTCACCGTCCGGGACAGAGAACACTGAAGCTTTCTTT	CASSPSGTENTEAFF
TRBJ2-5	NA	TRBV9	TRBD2	TGTGCCAGCAGCGTAGATGGGCGGGAGCGGGGAGAGACCCAGTACTTC	CASSVDGRERGETQYF
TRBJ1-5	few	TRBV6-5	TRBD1	TGTGCCAGCAACGACAGGGAAAGATCCCAGCATTTT	CASNDRERSQHF
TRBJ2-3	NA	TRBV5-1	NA	TGCGCCAGCAGCTTACGGACAGCCAGCACAGATACGCAGTATTTT	CASSLRTASTDTQYF
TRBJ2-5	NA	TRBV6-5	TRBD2	TGTGCCAGCAGTTACGATGCGGGGGGCGGGGAGACCCAGTACTTC	CASSYDAGGGETQYF
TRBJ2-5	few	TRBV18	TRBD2	TGTGCCAGCTCACCGAACGGACTAGCGGGGACGGGAGAGACCCAGTACTTC	CASSPNGLAGTGETQYF